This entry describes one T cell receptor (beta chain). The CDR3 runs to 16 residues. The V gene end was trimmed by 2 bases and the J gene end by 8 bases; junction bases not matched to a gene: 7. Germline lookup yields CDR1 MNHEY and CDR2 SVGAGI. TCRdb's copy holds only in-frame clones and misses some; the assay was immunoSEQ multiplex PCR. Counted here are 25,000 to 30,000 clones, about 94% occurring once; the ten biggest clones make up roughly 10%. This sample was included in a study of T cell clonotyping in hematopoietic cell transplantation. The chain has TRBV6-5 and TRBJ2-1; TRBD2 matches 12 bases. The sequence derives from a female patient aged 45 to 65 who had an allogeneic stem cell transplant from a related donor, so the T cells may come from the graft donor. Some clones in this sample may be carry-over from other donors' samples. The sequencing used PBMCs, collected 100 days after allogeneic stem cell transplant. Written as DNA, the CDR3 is TGTGCCAGCAGTTACGAGGCTAGCGGGGGGGCCTATGAGCAGTTCTTC. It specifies CASSYEASGGAYEQFF.